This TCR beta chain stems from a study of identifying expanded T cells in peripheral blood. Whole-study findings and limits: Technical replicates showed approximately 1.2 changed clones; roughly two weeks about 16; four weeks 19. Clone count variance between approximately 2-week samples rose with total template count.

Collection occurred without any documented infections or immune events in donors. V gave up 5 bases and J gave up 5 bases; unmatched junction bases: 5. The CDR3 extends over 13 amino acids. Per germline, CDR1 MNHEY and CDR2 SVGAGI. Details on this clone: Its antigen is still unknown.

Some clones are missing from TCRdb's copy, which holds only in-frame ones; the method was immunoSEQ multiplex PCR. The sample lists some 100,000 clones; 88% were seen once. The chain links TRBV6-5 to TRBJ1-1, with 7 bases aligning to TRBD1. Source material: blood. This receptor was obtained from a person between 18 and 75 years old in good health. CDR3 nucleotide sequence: TGTGCCAGCAGTCGGACAGGACAAACTGAAGCTTTCTTT. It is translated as CASSRTGQTEAFF.